This T cell receptor beta chain comes out of a study of cytomegalovirus exposure and HLA in healthy donors. Of note for this clone: Antigen: not known. This same CDR3 is encoded by further DNA sequences in the sample.

PCR used 60 Vbeta primers and 13 Jbeta primers. Clones were sequenced by immunoSEQ multiplex PCR, and TCRdb holds only the in-frame ones, with some missing. The profile covers a few hundred thousand clones, with over 70% appearing a single time and 8% taken by the ten largest. Points from the study as a whole: Reportedly, HLA-A and HLA-B alleles of most subjects were accurately predicted from TCR beta. In an earlier analysis, about 87% or about 30%: the productive usage of most TCR beta V segments.

V lost 4 bases, J lost 4 bases, and 5 bases stayed unmatched. Germline loops: CDR1 SGHRS, CDR2 YFSETQ. The CDR3 contains 14 residues. Sequenced input: PBMCs. This sequence originates from a woman aged 55-70 years in good health and CMV-seropositive. V and J are TRBV5-1 and TRBJ2-7, with TRBD2 identical over 10 bases. CDR3 coding DNA: TGCGCCAGCAGCCCGCGGACTAGCGGATACGAGCAGTACTTC. It specifies CASSPRTSGYEQYF.